This T cell receptor (beta chain) was recorded in a study of T cells in localized non-small cell lung cancer. Assay: immunoSEQ multiplex PCR; the TCRdb copy retains only in-frame clones and omits some. Of roughly 2,600 clones in the sample, 37% are singletons; the top ten hold 21%. There are 14 residues in the CDR3. With 1 base clipped from V and 5 bases from J, the junction kept 2 bases outside the gene matches. Germline assignment: CDR1 SGHNT and CDR2 YENEEA. In its sample, this clone was seen a few times. Its antigen is unidentified. Notes on the study in general: Among blood samples, higher T cell density accompanied longer overall survival.

This TCR derives from a woman aged 40-70 years with stage II squamous cell lung carcinoma. The sample consisted of normal lung tissue next to the tumor, taken before any cancer treatment. The rearrangement joins TRBV11-3 to TRBJ2-5; 9 nucleotides match TRBD1. The CDR3, as DNA: TGTGCCAGCAGCTTAGTGGGACAGGGCGAGACCCAGTACTTC. As protein: CASSLVGQGETQYF.